The source of this T cell receptor beta chain is a study of control samples from healthy donors and cancer patients (TCRdb year 2020). Details on this clone: The clone's antigen remains unknown. Base quality data are lacking; no much larger clone is found one base away.

CDR1 is given as SGHRS and CDR2 as YFSETQ, both from the germline V gene. The CDR3 spans 12 residues, from the cysteine through the phenylalanine. This entry keeps only the CDR3 DNA: 36 bases, framed from base 1. Trimming at the junction amounts to 4 bases on V and 7 bases on J, and the germline ends lie 11 bases apart. To prepare the library, the immunoSEQ multiplex PCR assay was applied. TCRdb retrieved this table from immuneACCESS and kept in-frame rearrangements only. Not all clones are present; in checked studies, unresolved V genes account for under half, and no reason is known for the remainder. This sample is represented by more than 25,000 clones; roughly 91% of them were singletons. The ten largest clonotypes hold over 9.5% of the sample.

The V and J genes are TRBV5-1 and TRBJ1-1; the D gene is possibly TRBD1, with 6 bases matching. The receptor's source is a man aged 50 to 60 with lung cancer. Sequences were obtained from PBMCs. Read as DNA, the sequence is TGCGCCAGCAGCCCGACAGGAGTTGAAGCTTTCTTT. It specifies CASSPTGVEAFF.